Following are 12 T cell receptor beta chains from one sample sequenced in a study of blood T cells in healthy people across ages. For the second PCR, which ran for about 7 to 11 cycles, a sample-barcoded 5' primer and a J-beta primer mix were used. MiXCR, run by TCRdb on the 5' RACE reads, gives a single entry per CDR3 protein. The table has some 1.4 million distinct CDR3 sequences, approximately 38% seen once; the top ten hold roughly 7.9%. The specimen was blood. The receptors come from a woman in her late teens or twenties in good health.

The rearrangement uses TRBV27 and TRBJ2-1; D is unclear. This CDR3 region has 11 residues. V lost 6 bases, J lost 7 bases, and 7 bases lay in between. The germline CDR1 and CDR2 sequences are MNHEY and SMNVEV (reference sequence). The CDR3 spells CASSKSNEQFF. The CDR3 region has the DNA TGTGCCAGCAGCAAGTCAAATGAGCAGTTCTTC.

DNA for the CDR3: TGTGCCAGCAGCTTATCGGGAAAGAACTACGAGCAGTACTTC. It yields the protein CASSLSGKNYEQYF. J is TRBJ2-7 and V is TRBV11-2; possibly TRBD2 for D (5 bases). Germline V lookup: CDR1 SGHAT, CDR2 FQNNGV. The CDR3 contains 14 residues. V lost 2 bases, J lost 3 bases, and 11 bases lay in between.

Worth noting for this clonotype: A much larger clone lies a single base off, so this may be a read error. The chain carries TRBV7-9 and TRBJ2-3, with a weak D call TRBD2 (6 bases). V lost 3 bases and J lost 2, with 18 bases in between. Germline CDR1 is SEHNR and CDR2 is FQNEAQ (reference sequence). This CDR3 region has 17 residues. CDR3 nucleotide sequence: TGTGCCAGCAGCTTCGGGCAGGACTACTCCGACACAGATACGCAGTATTTT. Encoded protein: CASSFGQDYSDTDTQYF.

The chain is built from TRBV28 and TRBJ1-5, with D unresolved. This CDR3 comprises 13 residues. Per germline, CDR1 MDHEN and CDR2 SYDVKM. The germline V and J ends were trimmed by 6 bases and 0 bases, with 6 bases remaining between them. This CDR3 is CASRIHSNQPQHF. DNA for the CDR3: TGTGCCAGCAGGATACATAGCAATCAGCCCCAGCATTTT. Combining the CDR3 with reference TRBV28 and TRBJ1-5 gives the whole variable domain DVKVTQSSRYLVKRTGEKVFLECVQDMDHENMFWYRQDPGLGLRLIYFSYDVKMKEKGDIPEGYSVSREKKERFSLILESASTNQTSMYLCASRIHSNQPQHFGDGTRLSIL.

The chain recombines TRBV30 with TRBJ1-5, with a weak D call TRBD1 (5 bases). CDR3 length equals 13 residues. From germline, CDR1 is GTSNPN and CDR2 SVGIG (reference sequence). V gave up 2 bases and J gave up 7 bases, with 12 bases separating them. As DNA, the CDR3 is TGTGCCTGGAGTCCGGGGGTTGGGCAGCCCCAGCATTTT. Translating it yields CAWSPGVGQPQHF.

The V and J genes are TRBV10-3 and TRBJ1-2; TRBD1 aligns across 10 bases. J lost 7 bases, V lost 6 bases, and 2 bases had no gene match. The CDR3 totals 12 residues. The V gene's germline CDR1 is ENHRY and CDR2 SYGVKD. The CDR3 loop is CAIRGTGAGYTF. Written as DNA, the CDR3 is TGTGCCATCAGAGGGACAGGGGCTGGCTACACCTTC.

This clonotype was detected ten times or more. DNA for the CDR3: TGTGCCAGCAGCTTGGGGGGGGGAAATGAGCAGTTCTTC. Its protein is CASSLGGGNEQFF. The chain employs TRBV7-2 and TRBJ2-1; 7 bases map to TRBD2. The CDR3 sequence is 13 residues long. In germline, CDR1 is SGHTA, CDR2 FQGNSA. Trimming removed 3 bases from V and 7 bases from J; junction bases left unmatched: 3.

The chain carries TRBV3-1 and TRBJ2-3; 9 positions match TRBD2. This CDR3 is built from 17 residues. The ends lost 1 base at V and 2 bases at J; junction bases unmatched: 7. CDR1 is LGHDT, CDR2 YNNKEL, per germline (reference sequence). The CDR3 is CASSQAASGDYTDTQYF. CDR3 nucleotides: TGTGCCAGCAGCCAAGCGGCTAGCGGGGACTACACAGATACGCAGTATTTT.

This clonotype was picked up a small number of times. The chain recombines TRBV20-1 with TRBJ2-5, with D possibly being TRBD2 (5 bases). V was trimmed by 1 base and J by 11 bases, leaving 17 bases between them. Germline lookup yields CDR1 DFQATT and CDR2 SNEGSKA (reference sequence). This CDR3 contains 13 residues. The CDR3 spells CSARASPLGEQYF. DNA for the CDR3: TGCAGTGCTAGAGCGAGCCCGTTGGGAGAGCAGTACTTC.

There are a few counts of this clonotype. This chain connects TRBV27 to TRBJ2-7; unclear D gene. The ends were cut back, 0 bases at V and 0 bases at J, with 12 bases in the middle. Germline V CDR1 and CDR2: MNHEY, SMNVEV (reference sequence). The CDR3 is 16 amino acids. CDR3 nucleotides: TGTGCCAGCAGTTTATCGAGCCCCCCCAGCTCCTACGAGCAGTACTTC. Translation gives CASSLSSPPSSYEQYF.

This sequence joins TRBV7-3 and TRBJ2-2; unclear D gene. With 5 bases removed from V and 9 bases from J, the gap between germline ends came to 16 bases. The germline V gene encodes CDR1 SGHTA and CDR2 FQGTGA. The CDR3 loop spans 14 amino acids. The CDR3 DNA sequence: TGTGCCAGCAGCCCTCGGGCTACACCCCGGGAGCTGTTTTTT. Translating it yields CASSPRATPRELFF.

The rearrangement links TRBV6-5 to TRBJ2-4, with 7 bases fitting TRBD1. The V gene end was trimmed by 1 base and the J gene end by 4 bases; junction bases not matched to a gene: 10. This CDR3 spans 17 amino acids. CDR1 MNHEY and CDR2 SVGAGI come from the germline V gene. CDR3 DNA: TGTGCCAGCAGTTACTTAGGTCAGGGACAGCGGAAAAACATTCAGTACTTC. It encodes CASSYLGQGQRKNIQYF.